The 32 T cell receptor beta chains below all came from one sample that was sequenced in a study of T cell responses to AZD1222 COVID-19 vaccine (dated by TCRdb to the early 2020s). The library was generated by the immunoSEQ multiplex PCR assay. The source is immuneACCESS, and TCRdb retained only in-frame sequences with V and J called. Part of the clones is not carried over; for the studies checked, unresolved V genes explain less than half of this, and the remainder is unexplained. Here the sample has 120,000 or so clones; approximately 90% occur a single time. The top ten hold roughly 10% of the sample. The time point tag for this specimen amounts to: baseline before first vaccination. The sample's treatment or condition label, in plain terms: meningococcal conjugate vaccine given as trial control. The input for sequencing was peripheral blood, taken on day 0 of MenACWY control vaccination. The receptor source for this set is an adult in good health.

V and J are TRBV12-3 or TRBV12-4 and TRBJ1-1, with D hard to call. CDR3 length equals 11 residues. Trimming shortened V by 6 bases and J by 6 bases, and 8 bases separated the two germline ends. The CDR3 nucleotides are TGTGCCAGCAGCAGGAGGTCTGAAGCTTTCTTT. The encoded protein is CASSRRSEAFF.

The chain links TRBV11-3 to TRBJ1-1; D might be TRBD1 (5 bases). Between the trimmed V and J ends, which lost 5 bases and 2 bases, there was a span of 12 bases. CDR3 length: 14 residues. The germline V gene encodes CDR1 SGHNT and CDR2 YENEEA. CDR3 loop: CASSPLDRNTEAFF. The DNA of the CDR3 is TGTGCCAGCAGCCCACTCGACAGAAACACTGAAGCTTTCTTT.

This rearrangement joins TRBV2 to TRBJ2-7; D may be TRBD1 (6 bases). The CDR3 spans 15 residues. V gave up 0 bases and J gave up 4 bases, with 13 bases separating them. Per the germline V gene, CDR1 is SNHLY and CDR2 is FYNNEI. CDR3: CASSEAGALPYEQYF. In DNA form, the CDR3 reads TGTGCCAGCAGTGAAGCGGGGGCCCTCCCTTACGAGCAGTACTTC.

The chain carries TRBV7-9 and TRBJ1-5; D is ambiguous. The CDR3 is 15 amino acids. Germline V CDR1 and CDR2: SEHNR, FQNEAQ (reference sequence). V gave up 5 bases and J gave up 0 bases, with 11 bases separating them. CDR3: CASSLGRNSNQPQHF. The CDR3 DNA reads TGTGCCAGCAGCCTCGGACGAAATAGCAATCAGCCCCAGCATTTT.

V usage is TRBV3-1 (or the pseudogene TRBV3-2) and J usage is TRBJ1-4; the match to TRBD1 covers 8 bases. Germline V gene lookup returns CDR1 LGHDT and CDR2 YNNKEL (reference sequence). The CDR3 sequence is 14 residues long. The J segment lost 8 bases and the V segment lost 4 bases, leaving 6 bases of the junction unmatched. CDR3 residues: CASSRIRGREKLFF. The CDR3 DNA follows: TGTGCCAGCAGCCGAATCAGGGGGCGCGAAAAACTGTTTTTT.

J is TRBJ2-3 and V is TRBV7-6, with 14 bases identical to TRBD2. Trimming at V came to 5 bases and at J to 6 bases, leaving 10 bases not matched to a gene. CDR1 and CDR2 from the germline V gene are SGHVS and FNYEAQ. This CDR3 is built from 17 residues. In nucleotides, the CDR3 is TGTGCCAGCAGCCCTATGAGACTAGCGGGAGGGATGGATACGCAGTATTTT. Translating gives CASSPMRLAGGMDTQYF. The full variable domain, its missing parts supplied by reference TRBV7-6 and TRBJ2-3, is GAGVSQSPRYKVTKRGQDVALRCDPISGHVSLYWYRQALGQGPEFLTYFNYEAQQDKSGLPNDRFSAERPEGSISTLTIQRTEQRDSAMYRCASSPMRLAGGMDTQYFGPGTRLTVL.

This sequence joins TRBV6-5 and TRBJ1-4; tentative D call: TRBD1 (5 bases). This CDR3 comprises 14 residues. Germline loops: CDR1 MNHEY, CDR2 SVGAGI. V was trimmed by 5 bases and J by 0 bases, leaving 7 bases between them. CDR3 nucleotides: TGTGCCAGCAGTCCCAGGGCAACTAATGAAAAACTGTTTTTT. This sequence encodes CASSPRATNEKLFF.

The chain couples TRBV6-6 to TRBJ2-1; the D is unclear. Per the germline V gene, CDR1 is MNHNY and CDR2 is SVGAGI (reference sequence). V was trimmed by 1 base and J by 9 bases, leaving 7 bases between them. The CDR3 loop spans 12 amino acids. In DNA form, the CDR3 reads TGTGCCAGCAGTTACTGGTTTCTTGAGCAGTTCTTC. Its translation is CASSYWFLEQFF.

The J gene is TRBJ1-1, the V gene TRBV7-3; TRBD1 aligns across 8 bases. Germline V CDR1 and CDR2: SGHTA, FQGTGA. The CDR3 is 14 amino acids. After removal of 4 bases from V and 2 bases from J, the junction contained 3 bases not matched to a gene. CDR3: CASSSQGVNTEAFF. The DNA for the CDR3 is TGTGCCAGCAGCTCACAGGGGGTCAACACTGAAGCTTTCTTT.

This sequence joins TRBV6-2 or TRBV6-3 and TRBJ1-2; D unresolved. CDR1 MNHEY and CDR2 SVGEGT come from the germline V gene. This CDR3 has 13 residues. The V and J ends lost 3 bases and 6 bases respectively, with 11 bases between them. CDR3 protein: CASSYRSFDGYTF. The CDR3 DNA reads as TGTGCCAGCAGTTATAGATCCTTCGATGGCTACACCTTC.

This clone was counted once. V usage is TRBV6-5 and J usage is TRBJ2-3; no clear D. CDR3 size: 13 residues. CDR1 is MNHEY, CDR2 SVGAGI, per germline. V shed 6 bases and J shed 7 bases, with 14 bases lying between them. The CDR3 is CASRRPGGNTQYF. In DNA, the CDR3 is TGTGCCAGCAGACGCCCGGGCGGCAATACGCAGTATTTT.

In DNA form, the CDR3 reads TGTGCCAGCAGTTTCTGGCAAGAAGAGACCCAGTACTTC. This translates into CASSFWQEETQYF. V is TRBV12-3 or TRBV12-4 and J is TRBJ2-5; no clear D gene. The V and J ends lost 3 bases and 3 bases respectively, with 8 bases between them. The length of the CDR3 is 13 residues.

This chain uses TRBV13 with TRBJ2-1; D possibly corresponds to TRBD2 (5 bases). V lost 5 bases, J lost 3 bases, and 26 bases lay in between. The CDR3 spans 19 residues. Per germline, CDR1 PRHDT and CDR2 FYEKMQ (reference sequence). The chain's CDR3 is CASSLSTQPSRVIYNEQFF. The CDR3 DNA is TGTGCCAGCAGCCTCTCCACCCAACCTTCGAGGGTGATCTACAATGAGCAGTTCTTC. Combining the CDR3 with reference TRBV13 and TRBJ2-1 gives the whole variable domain AAGVIQSPRHLIKEKRETATLKCYPIPRHDTVYWYQQGPGQDPQFLISFYEKMQSDKGSIPDRFSAQQFSDYHSELNMSSLELGDSALYFCASSLSTQPSRVIYNEQFFGPGTRLTVL.

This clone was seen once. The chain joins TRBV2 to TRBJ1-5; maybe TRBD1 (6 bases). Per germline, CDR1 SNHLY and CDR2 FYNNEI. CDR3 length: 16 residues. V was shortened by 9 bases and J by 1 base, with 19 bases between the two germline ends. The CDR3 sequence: CASRGSWGKSNQPQHF. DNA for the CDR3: TGTGCCAGTAGGGGGAGCTGGGGGAAGAGCAATCAGCCCCAGCATTTT.

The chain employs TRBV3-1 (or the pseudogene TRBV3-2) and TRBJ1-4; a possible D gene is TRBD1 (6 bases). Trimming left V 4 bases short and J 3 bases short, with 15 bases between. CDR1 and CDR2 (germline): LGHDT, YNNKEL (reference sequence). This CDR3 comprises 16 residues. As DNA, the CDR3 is TGTGCCAGCAGCCTCCGTCGCCAGGGGCCTAATGAAAAACTGTTTTTT. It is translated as CASSLRRQGPNEKLFF.

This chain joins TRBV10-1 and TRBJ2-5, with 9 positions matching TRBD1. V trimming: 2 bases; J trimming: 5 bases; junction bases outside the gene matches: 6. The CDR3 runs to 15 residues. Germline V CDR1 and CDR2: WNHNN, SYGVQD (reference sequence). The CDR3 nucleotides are TGCGCCAGCAGTGAGACGACGGGACAGGGTGAGACCCAGTACTTC. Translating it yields CASSETTGQGETQYF.

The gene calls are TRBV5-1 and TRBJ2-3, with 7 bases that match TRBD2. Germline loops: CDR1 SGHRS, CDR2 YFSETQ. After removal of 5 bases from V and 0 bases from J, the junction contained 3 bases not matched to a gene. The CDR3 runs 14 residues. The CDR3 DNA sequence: TGCGCCAGCAGAGGTAGCGGGAGCACAGATACGCAGTATTTT. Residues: CASRGSGSTDTQYF. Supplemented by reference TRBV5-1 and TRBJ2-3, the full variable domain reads KAGVTQTPRYLIKTRGQQVTLSCSPISGHRSVSWYQQTPGQGLQFLFEYFSETQRNKGNFPGRFSGRQFSNSRSEMNVSTLELGDSALYLCASRGSGSTDTQYFGPGTRLTVL.

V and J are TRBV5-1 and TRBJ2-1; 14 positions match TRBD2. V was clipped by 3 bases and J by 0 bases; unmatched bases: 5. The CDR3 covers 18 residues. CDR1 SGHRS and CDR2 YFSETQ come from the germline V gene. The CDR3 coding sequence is TGCGCCAGCAGCTCCGGGACTAGCGGGAGACCCTCCTACAATGAGCAGTTCTTC. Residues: CASSSGTSGRPSYNEQFF.

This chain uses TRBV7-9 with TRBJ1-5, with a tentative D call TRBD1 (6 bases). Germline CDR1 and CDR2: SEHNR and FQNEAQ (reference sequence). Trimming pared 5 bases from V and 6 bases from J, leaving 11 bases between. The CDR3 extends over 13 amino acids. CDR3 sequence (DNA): TGTGCCAGCAGCCCTGAGGGGGGTCAGCCCCAGCATTTT. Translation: CASSPEGGQPQHF.

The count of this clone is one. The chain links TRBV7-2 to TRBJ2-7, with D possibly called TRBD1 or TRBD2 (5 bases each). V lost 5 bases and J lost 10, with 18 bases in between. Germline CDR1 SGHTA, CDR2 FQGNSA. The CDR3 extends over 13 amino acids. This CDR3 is CASSPGLVFGQYF. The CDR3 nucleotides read TGTGCCAGCAGCCCGGGGCTAGTTTTCGGTCAGTACTTC.

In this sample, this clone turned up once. This CDR3 is CASSINGQGVGYTF. In nucleotides, the CDR3 is TGCGCCAGCAGTATTAACGGACAGGGCGTTGGCTACACCTTC. The V and J genes are TRBV5-1 and TRBJ1-2, with 8 positions matching TRBD1. After removal of 5 bases from V and 7 bases from J, the junction contained 10 bases not matched to a gene. The CDR3 contains 14 residues. Germline CDR1 and CDR2: SGHRS and YFSETQ. The complete variable domain, with remaining parts taken from reference TRBV5-1 and TRBJ1-2, reads KAGVTQTPRYLIKTRGQQVTLSCSPISGHRSVSWYQQTPGQGLQFLFEYFSETQRNKGNFPGRFSGRQFSNSRSEMNVSTLELGDSALYLCASSINGQGVGYTFGSGTRLTVV.

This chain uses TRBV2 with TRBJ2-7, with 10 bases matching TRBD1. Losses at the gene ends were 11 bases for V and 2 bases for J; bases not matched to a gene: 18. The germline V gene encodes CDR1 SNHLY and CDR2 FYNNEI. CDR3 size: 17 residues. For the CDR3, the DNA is TGTGCCTTCAACCAAGCACGCGGGACAGGGGTTCCCTACGAGCAGTACTTC. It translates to CAFNQARGTGVPYEQYF.

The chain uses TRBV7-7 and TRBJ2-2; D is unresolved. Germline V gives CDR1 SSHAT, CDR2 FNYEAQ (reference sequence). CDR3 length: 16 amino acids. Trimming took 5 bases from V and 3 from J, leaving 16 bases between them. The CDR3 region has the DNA TGTGCCAGCAGCCGAGTCAACCCCGGAGACACCGGGGAGCTGTTTTTT. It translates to CASSRVNPGDTGELFF.

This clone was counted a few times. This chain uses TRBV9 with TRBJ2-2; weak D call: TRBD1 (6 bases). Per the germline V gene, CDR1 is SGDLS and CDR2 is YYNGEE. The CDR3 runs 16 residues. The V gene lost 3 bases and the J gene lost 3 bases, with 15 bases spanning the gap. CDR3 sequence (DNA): TGTGCCAGCAGCGAGTCCAGGGGATCTTACACCGGGGAGCTGTTTTTT. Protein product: CASSESRGSYTGELFF.

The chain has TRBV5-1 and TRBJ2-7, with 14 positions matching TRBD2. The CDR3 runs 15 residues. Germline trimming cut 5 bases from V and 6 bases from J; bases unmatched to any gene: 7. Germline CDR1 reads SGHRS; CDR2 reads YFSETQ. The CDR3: CASRPTGTSGSEQYF. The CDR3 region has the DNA TGCGCCAGCAGGCCCACCGGGACTAGCGGGAGCGAGCAGTACTTC.

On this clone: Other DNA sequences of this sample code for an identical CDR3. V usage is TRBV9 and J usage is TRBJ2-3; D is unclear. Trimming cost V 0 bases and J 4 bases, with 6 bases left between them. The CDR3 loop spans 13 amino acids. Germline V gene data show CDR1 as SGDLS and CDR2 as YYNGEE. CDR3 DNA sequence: TGTGCCAGCAGCGTAGCCAGCCCAGATACGCAGTATTTT. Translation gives CASSVASPDTQYF.

For the CDR3, the DNA is TGTGCCAGCAGCGGACAGGGTTCGGATTCACCCCTCCACTTT. Translated, it gives CASSGQGSDSPLHF. The chain combines TRBV9 with TRBJ1-6, with TRBD1 matching over 7 bases. Germline V CDR1 and CDR2: SGDLS, YYNGEE. The CDR3 has 14 amino acids. Unmatched junction bases numbered 5, after V lost 3 bases and J lost 8 bases.

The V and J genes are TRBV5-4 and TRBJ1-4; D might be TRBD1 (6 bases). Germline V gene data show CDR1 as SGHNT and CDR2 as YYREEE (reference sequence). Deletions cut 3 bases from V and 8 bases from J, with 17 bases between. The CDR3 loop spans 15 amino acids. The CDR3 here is CASSSSTGSEEKLFF. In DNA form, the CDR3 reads TGTGCCAGCAGCTCATCCACAGGGTCCGAAGAAAAACTGTTTTTT.

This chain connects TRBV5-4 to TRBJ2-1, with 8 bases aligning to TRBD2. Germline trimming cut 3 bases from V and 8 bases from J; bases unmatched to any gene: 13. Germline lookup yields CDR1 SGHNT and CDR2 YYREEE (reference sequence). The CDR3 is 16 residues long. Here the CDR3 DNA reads TGTGCCAGCAGCTCGGGAGGGAGGGGGAGAGAGGATGAGCAGTTCTTC. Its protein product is CASSSGGRGREDEQFF.

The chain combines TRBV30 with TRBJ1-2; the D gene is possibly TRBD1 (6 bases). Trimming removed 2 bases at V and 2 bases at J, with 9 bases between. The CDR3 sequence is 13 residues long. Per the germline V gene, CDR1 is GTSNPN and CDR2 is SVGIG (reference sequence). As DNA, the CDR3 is TGTGCCTGGAGTCACAGGGTGAACTATGGCTACACCTTC. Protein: CAWSHRVNYGYTF.

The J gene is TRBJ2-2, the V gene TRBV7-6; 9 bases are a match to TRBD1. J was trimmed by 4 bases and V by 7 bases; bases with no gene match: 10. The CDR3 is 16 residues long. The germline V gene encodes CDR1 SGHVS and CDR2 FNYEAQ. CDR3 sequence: CASILTGTGLTGELFF. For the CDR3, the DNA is TGTGCCAGCATTCTAACCGGGACAGGGCTCACCGGGGAGCTGTTTTTT.

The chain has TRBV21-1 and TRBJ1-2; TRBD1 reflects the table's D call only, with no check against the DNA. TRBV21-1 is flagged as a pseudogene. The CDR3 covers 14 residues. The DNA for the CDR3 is TGTGCCAGCAGCAAAGACAGGGGTAACTATGGCTACACCTTC. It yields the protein CASSKDRGNYGYTF.